This T cell receptor beta chain was sequenced in a study of blood T cell repertoires in COVID-19. As for the study in general: The study drew acute and convalescent COVID-19 samples from the United States, Italy and Spain.

Trimming left V 5 bases short and J 8 bases short, with 10 bases between. The CDR3 has 11 residues. Per the germline V gene, CDR1 is SQVTM and CDR2 is ANQGSEA. TCRdb's copy holds only in-frame clones and misses some; the assay was immunoSEQ multiplex PCR. The repertoire consists of 400,000 or so clones, with less than 95% occurring once and the leading ten covering more than 0.55%. The source of this sequence is a man aged 18 to 30 who had recovered from COVID-19. This chain links TRBV29-1 with TRBJ2-1; maybe TRBD1 (5 bases). Material: PBMCs or T cells enriched from blood (not recorded which). Written as DNA, the CDR3 is TGCAGCGTTTTCAGGGTCTATGAGCAGTTCTTC. It codes for CSVFRVYEQFF.